This T cell receptor beta chain came from a study of control samples from healthy donors and cancer patients. The CDR3 runs 12 residues. Between the trimmed V and J ends, which lost 2 bases and 8 bases, there was a span of 6 bases. CDR1 is MNHEY, CDR2 SMNVEV, per germline (reference sequence). The protocol was immunoSEQ multiplex PCR, while the TCRdb copy is restricted to in-frame clones and leaves out a portion. Here the sample spans 95,000 to 150,000 clones, 80% to 90% being singletons. The sequence was collected from a man over 45 in good health. The genes are TRBV27 and TRBJ1-4; D is perhaps TRBD1 (5 bases). The source material was blood. The CDR3 sequence is CASSLEGEKLFF. In DNA, the CDR3 is TGTGCCAGCAGTTTAGAGGGGGAAAAACTGTTTTTT.